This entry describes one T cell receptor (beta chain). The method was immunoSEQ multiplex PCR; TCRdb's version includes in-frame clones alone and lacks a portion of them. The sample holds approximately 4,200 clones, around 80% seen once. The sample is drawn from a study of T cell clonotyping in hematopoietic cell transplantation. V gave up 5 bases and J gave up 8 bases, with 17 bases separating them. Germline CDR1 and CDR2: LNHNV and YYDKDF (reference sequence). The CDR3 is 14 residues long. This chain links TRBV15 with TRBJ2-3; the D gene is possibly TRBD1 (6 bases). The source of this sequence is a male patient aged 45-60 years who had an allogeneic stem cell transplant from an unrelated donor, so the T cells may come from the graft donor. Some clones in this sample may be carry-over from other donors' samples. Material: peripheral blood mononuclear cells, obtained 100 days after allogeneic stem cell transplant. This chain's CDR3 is CATSLDRVRGTQYF. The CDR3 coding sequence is TGTGCCACCAGCTTGGACAGAGTTCGGGGTACGCAGTATTTT.